The 3 T cell receptor beta chains listed next were all sequenced from one sample in a study of blood T cells in healthy people across ages. A sample-barcoded 5' primer and a J-beta primer mix were used in a second PCR of about 7 to 12 cycles. From the 5' RACE reads, TCRdb called clonotypes with MiXCR, one entry per CDR3 protein. The top ten clones hold about an eighth of a sample with about 1.1 million distinct CDR3 sequences, more than 30% of them seen once. The material sequenced was blood. These receptors were obtained from a man between 18 and 29 years old in good health.

The J gene is TRBJ1-1, the V gene TRBV6-5; D gene unclear. There are 14 residues in the CDR3. V lost 6 bases and J lost 1, with 12 bases in between. Germline-derived CDR1 and CDR2 are MNHEY and SVGAGI. The CDR3 here is CASRPPEPNTEAFF. The CDR3 coding sequence is TGTGCCAGCAGGCCACCCGAGCCGAACACTGAAGCTTTCTTT.

This clonotype came up a few times. The chain uses TRBV6-5 and TRBJ2-7, with TRBD1 as a possible D gene (6 bases). This CDR3 is 14 amino acids long. V shed 5 bases and J shed 7 bases, with 18 bases lying between them. The germline gives CDR1 MNHEY, CDR2 SVGAGI. The CDR3: CASSRTEPTWEQYF. The CDR3, as DNA: TGTGCCAGCAGTCGGACAGAGCCTACGTGGGAGCAGTACTTC.

The chain joins TRBV24-1 to TRBJ2-1, with 7 bases identical to TRBD2. Germline V lookup: CDR1 KGHDR, CDR2 SFDVKD. V lost 4 bases and J lost 7; bases outside the gene matches: 9. CDR3 length: 15 amino acids. The DNA of the CDR3 is TGTGCCACCAGTGACCCCGGACTAGGGGCGAATGAGCAGTTCTTC. Translating it yields CATSDPGLGANEQFF.